This is a list of T cell receptor beta chains from one sample in a study of T cells in Graves' hyperthyroidism and ophthalmopathy. TCRdb fed the multiplex PCR reads into MiXCR, producing one record per CDR3 protein. The sample includes under 400,000 distinct CDR3 sequences, approximately 14% of them seen just once. Specimen: blood. The receptors come from an older woman with Graves' hyperthyroidism. Both conserved end residues are part of each CDR3. A D gene is named only where the DNA matches it firmly. Some rows mark clone size as missing; the rest say once, few, many or name a class of expanded clone.

j_gene | abundance | d_gene | v_gene | CDR3aa | CDR3nt
TRBJ2-7 | . | . | TRBV7-6 | CAGSVGLFPGMSHEQYF | TGTGCCGGCAGCGTGGGCTTATTCCCGGGGATGAGTCACGAGCAGTACTTC
TRBJ2-5 | few | TRBD2 | TRBV5-1 | CASSNRGEAYETQYF | TGCGCCAGCAGCAACCGGGGGGAGGCGTACGAGACCCAGTACTTC
TRBJ2-1 | . | . | TRBV5-1 | CASSLGPGSEQFF | TGCGCCAGCAGCTTGGGACCAGGCAGCGAGCAGTTCTTC
TRBJ1-1 | many | . | TRBV5-1 | CASSLVRRGNTEAFF | TGCGCCAGCAGCTTGGTACGGCGGGGGAACACTGAAGCTTTCTTT
TRBJ2-7 | . | TRBD2 | TRBV6-1 | CASREGSYEQYF | TGTGCCAGCCGGGAGGGAAGCTACGAGCAGTACTTC
TRBJ2-5 | . | TRBD1 | TRBV7-9 | CASSSPGTGGETQYF | TGTGCCAGCAGCTCTCCCGGGACAGGGGGCGAGACCCAGTACTTC
TRBJ2-5 | many | TRBD2 | TRBV19 | CASSIRGRLETQYF | TGTGCCAGTAGTATACGCGGGAGATTGGAGACCCAGTACTTC
TRBJ1-1 | few | . | TRBV5-1 | CASSLVPGDTEAFF | TGCGCCAGCAGCTTGGTCCCAGGGGACACTGAAGCTTTCTTT
TRBJ1-5 | . | . | TRBV20-1 | CSARDRGGGHGPQHF | TGCAGTGCTAGAGATCGAGGGGGGGGCCATGGGCCCCAGCATTTT
TRBJ1-5 | many | . | TRBV20-1 | CSVKQAVSNQPQHF | TGCAGTGTAAAACAGGCCGTTAGCAATCAGCCCCAGCATTTT
TRBJ2-1 | many | . | TRBV30 | CAWSVYGEQFF | TGTGCCTGGAGTGTATATGGTGAGCAGTTCTTC
TRBJ2-4 | . | . | TRBV4-2 | CASSQEGGSSGWRNIQYF | TGTGCCAGCAGCCAAGAAGGGGGAAGTAGCGGATGGCGGAACATTCAGTACTTC
TRBJ1-5 | many | . | TRBV12-3/TRBV12-4 | CASREGEQINQPQHF | TGTGCCAGCAGAGAGGGGGAACAGATCAATCAACCCCAGCATTTT
TRBJ2-5 | few | TRBD2 | TRBV19 | CASSAATSGREETQYF | TGTGCCAGTAGTGCCGCGACTAGCGGGAGAGAAGAGACCCAGTACTTC
TRBJ2-1 | . | TRBD1 | TRBV12-3/TRBV12-4 | CASSPLTGTGLFF | TGTGCCAGCAGTCCCCTAACCGGGACAGGACTGTTCTTC
TRBJ1-4 | few | . | TRBV15 | CATSRAQGATNEKLFF | TGTGCCACCAGCCGTGCGCAGGGTGCGACTAATGAAAAACTGTTTTTT
TRBJ2-2 | . | . | TRBV5-1 | CASSSEVAGELFF | TGCGCCAGCAGCTCTGAGGTCGCCGGGGAGCTGTTTTTT
TRBJ2-2 | few | . | TRBV7-4 | CASSLLNRIGTGELFF | TGTGCCAGCAGCCTACTAAACAGGATAGGCACCGGGGAGCTGTTTTTT
TRBJ1-1 | many | . | TRBV11-2 | CASSFWGTKNTEAFF | TGTGCCAGCAGCTTCTGGGGGACAAAGAACACTGAAGCTTTCTTT
TRBJ1-6 | many | TRBD1 | TRBV28 | CASSLYRTGGNSPLHF | TGTGCCAGCAGTTTATACCGGACAGGAGGCAATTCACCCCTCCACTTT
TRBJ2-2 | many | . | TRBV20-1 | CSAQTGWVSGELFF | TGCAGCGCCCAAACGGGATGGGTCTCCGGGGAGCTGTTTTTT
TRBJ1-4 | many | TRBD1 | TRBV5-1 | CASSPGTGGEKLFF | TGCGCCAGCAGCCCCGGGACAGGGGGTGAAAAACTGTTTTTT
TRBJ1-2 | few | TRBD1 | TRBV20-1 | CSASGQGTPYLNYGYTF | TGCAGTGCTTCGGGACAGGGGACTCCATACCTGAACTATGGCTACACCTTC
TRBJ2-5 | . | . | TRBV6-1 | CASSQGLSGTQYF | TGTGCCAGCAGTCAGGGACTTAGTGGAACCCAGTACTTC
TRBJ2-5 | . | . | TRBV11-3 | CASSSVRSRGTQYF | TGTGCCAGCAGCTCCGTTCGGTCAAGGGGGACCCAGTACTTC
TRBJ2-1 | . | TRBD2 | TRBV29-1 | CGVRWGGRAWQFF | TGCGGCGTTAGGTGGGGCGGGAGGGCCTGGCAGTTCTTC
TRBJ1-1 | many | . | TRBV5-1 | CASSYRERLITVNTEAFF | TGCGCCAGCAGCTACCGGGAAAGGTTGATAACAGTGAACACTGAAGCTTTCTTT
TRBJ2-7 | many | . | TRBV29-1 | CSVEDTVSHEQYF | TGCAGCGTTGAAGACACAGTTTCCCACGAGCAGTACTTC
TRBJ1-4 | . | TRBD1 | TRBV6-1 | CASGTQGYRGLTEKLFF | TGTGCCAGCGGGACACAAGGGTACAGGGGGCTGACTGAAAAACTGTTTTTT
TRBJ1-1 | many | . | TRBV24-1 | CATSDASRQAKAFF | TGTGCCACCAGTGACGCCAGTCGGCAGGCAAAAGCTTTCTTT
TRBJ2-2 | many | . | TRBV7-3 | CASSPGTNTGELFF | TGTGCCAGCAGTCCCGGGACTAACACCGGGGAGCTGTTTTTT
TRBJ2-1 | many | . | TRBV29-1 | CSVELDSYNEQFF | TGCAGCGTTGAACTGGACAGCTACAATGAGCAGTTCTTC
TRBJ2-1 | many | TRBD2 | TRBV20-1 | CSAATSGSYNEQFF | TGCAGTGCTGCGACTAGCGGGTCTTACAATGAGCAGTTCTTC
TRBJ2-3 | many | . | TRBV7-2 | CASSLVGGTQYF | TGTGCCAGCAGCTTAGTAGGTGGTACGCAGTATTTT
TRBJ1-1 | many | . | TRBV5-1 | CASSPTPTGPTHTEAFF | TGCGCCAGCAGCCCAACTCCGACAGGACCTACACACACTGAAGCTTTCTTT
TRBJ1-4 | many | . | TRBV11-2 | CASSSRPGGSNEKLFF | TGTGCCAGCAGCTCGAGGCCGGGCGGATCTAATGAAAAACTGTTTTTT
TRBJ2-7 | many | TRBD2 | TRBV2 | CASSEGGGNLYEQYF | TGTGCCAGCAGTGAAGGGGGGGGGAACCTCTACGAGCAGTACTTC
TRBJ2-3 | many | . | TRBV11-2 | CASSFRTVVDTQYF | TGTGCCAGCAGCTTCCGGACGGTGGTAGATACGCAGTATTTT
TRBJ2-5 | many | . | TRBV28 | CASSTPVGEETQYF | TGTGCCAGCAGCACCCCGGTGGGGGAAGAGACCCAGTACTTC
TRBJ2-7 | many | . | TRBV13 | CASSPRLSSDEQYF | TGTGCCAGCAGCCCCCGGCTCTCCAGCGACGAGCAGTACTTC
TRBJ1-6 | few | TRBD1 | TRBV19 | CASGQGAQNYNSPLHF | TGTGCCAGCGGACAGGGGGCGCAGAACTATAATTCACCCCTCCACTTT
TRBJ2-2 | few | TRBD2 | TRBV27 | CASIGAGRGGELFF | TGTGCCAGCATAGGAGCGGGACGTGGCGGGGAGCTGTTTTTT
TRBJ2-5 | many | TRBD2 | TRBV28 | CASSRRDAGVLETQYF | TGTGCCAGCAGCCGCCGGGACGCGGGAGTGTTAGAGACCCAGTACTTC
TRBJ1-5 | few | . | TRBV9 | CASSVAENQPQHF | TGTGCCAGCAGCGTGGCAGAGAATCAGCCCCAGCATTTT
TRBJ2-1 | many | . | TRBV28 | CASSFPLAKTGNEQFF | TGTGCCAGCAGTTTCCCCCTAGCGAAGACCGGCAATGAGCAGTTCTTC
TRBJ2-3 | many | . | TRBV11-2 | CASSPLGEQRTDTQYF | TGTGCCAGCAGCCCCCTCGGGGAACAACGGACAGATACGCAGTATTTT
TRBJ1-1 | many | . | TRBV27 | CASSLYGERLNTEAFF | TGTGCCAGCAGTTTATACGGGGAGCGGCTCAACACTGAAGCTTTCTTT
TRBJ2-7 | many | . | TRBV28 | CASSTGAGGEQYF | TGTGCCAGCAGCACTGGGGCGGGCGGGGAGCAGTACTTC
TRBJ1-1 | many | . | TRBV11-3 | CASSSTSGLEAFF | TGTGCCAGCAGCTCCACTAGCGGGCTTGAAGCTTTCTTT
TRBJ2-7 | few | TRBD2 | TRBV5-1 | CASSLERLADTYEQYF | TGCGCCAGCAGCTTGGAAAGGCTAGCGGATACCTACGAGCAGTACTTC
TRBJ1-6 | many | TRBD1 | TRBV7-3 | CASSLDRGSPLHF | TGTGCCAGCAGCCTGGACAGGGGATCACCCCTCCACTTT
TRBJ2-2 | . | . | TRBV6-2/TRBV6-3 | CASSYAPPSIGELFF | TGTGCCAGCAGTTACGCCCCACCCTCCATCGGGGAGCTGTTTTTT
TRBJ2-7 | many | . | TRBV6-5 | CASSYSGAPSYEQYF | TGTGCCAGCAGTTACTCAGGGGCCCCGTCCTACGAGCAGTACTTC
TRBJ2-2 | many | . | TRBV7-3 | CASSLMGWTTGELFF | TGTGCCAGCAGCTTAATGGGGTGGACCACCGGGGAGCTGTTTTTT